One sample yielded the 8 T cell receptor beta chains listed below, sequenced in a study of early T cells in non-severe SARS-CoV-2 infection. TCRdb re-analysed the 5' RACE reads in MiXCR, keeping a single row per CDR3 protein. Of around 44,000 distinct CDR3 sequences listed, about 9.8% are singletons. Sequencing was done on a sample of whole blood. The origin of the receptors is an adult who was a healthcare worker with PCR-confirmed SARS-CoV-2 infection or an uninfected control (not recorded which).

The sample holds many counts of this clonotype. The CDR3 spells CASSLSGQGDTEAFF. The DNA of the CDR3 is TGTGCCAGCAGCCTTTCGGGGCAGGGGGACACTGAAGCTTTCTTT. The chain joins TRBV9 to TRBJ1-1; TRBD1 matches at 7 bases. From germline, CDR1 is SGDLS and CDR2 YYNGEE. This CDR3 spans 15 amino acids. V lost 4 bases, J lost 3 bases, and 9 bases stayed unmatched.

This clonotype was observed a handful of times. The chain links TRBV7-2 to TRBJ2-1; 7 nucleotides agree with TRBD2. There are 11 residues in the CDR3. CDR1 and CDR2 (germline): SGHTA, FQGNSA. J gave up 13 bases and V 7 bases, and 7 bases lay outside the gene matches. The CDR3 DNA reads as TGTGCCAGCACCATTCGGGACTATCAGTTCTTC. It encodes CASTIRDYQFF. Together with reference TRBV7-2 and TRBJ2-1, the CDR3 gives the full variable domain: GAGVSQSPSNKVTEKGKDVELRCDPISGHTALYWYRQSLGQGLEFLIYFQGNSAPDKSGLPSDRFSAERTGGSVSTLTIQRTQQEDSAVYLCASTIRDYQFFGPGTRLTVL.

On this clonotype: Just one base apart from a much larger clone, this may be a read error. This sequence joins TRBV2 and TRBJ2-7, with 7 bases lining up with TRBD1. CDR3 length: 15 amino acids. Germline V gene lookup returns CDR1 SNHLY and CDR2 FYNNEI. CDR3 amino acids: CASSRSIGQAYEQHF. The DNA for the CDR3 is TGTGCCAGCAGTCGATCCATCGGACAGGCTTACGAGCAGCACTTC.

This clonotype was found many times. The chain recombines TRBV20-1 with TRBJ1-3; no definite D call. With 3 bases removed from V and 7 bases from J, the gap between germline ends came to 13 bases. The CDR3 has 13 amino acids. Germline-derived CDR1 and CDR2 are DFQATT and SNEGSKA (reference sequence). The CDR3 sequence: CSASGIERNTIYF. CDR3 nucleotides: TGCAGTGCTAGTGGGATCGAACGGAACACCATATATTTT.

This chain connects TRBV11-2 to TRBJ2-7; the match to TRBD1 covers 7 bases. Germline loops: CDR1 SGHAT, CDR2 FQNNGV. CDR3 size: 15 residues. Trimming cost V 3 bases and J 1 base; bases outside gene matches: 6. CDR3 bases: TGTGCCAGCAGCTTCGGTACAGGGGTATCCTACGAGCAGTACTTC. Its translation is CASSFGTGVSYEQYF. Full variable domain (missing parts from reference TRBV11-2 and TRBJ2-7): EAGVAQSPRYKIIEKRQSVAFWCNPISGHATLYWYQQILGQGPKLLIQFQNNGVVDDSQLPKDRFSAERLKGVDSTLKIQPAKLEDSAVYLCASSFGTGVSYEQYFGPGTRLTVT.

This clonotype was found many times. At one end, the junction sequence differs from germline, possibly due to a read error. In nucleotides, the CDR3 is TGTGCCAGCAGCTTGGCCGGAATGGACACTGAAGCCTTCTTT. This codes for CASSLAGMDTEAFF. The chain couples TRBV5-4 to TRBJ1-1, with D perhaps matching TRBD1 (5 bases). The CDR3 totals 14 residues. Germline values: CDR1 SGHNT, CDR2 YYREEE (reference sequence).

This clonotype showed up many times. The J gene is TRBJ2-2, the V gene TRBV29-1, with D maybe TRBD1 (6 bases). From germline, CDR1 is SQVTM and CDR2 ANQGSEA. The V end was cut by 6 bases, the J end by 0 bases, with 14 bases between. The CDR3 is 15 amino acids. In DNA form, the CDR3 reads TGCAGCGTGTTGGGACAACTATCGAACACCGGGGAGCTGTTTTTT. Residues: CSVLGQLSNTGELFF.

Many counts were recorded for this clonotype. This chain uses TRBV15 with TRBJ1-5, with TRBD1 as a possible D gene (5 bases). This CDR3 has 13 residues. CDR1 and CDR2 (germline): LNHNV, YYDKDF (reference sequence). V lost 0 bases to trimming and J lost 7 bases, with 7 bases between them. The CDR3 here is CATSRDRVQPQHF. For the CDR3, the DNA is TGTGCCACCAGCAGAGACAGGGTCCAGCCCCAGCATTTT.